This T cell receptor (beta chain) comes out of a study of blood T cell repertoires in COVID-19. Study-wide background: The United States, Italy and Spain were the sources of the acute and convalescent COVID-19 samples.

The ends were cut back, 1 base at V and 1 base at J, with 7 bases in the middle. There are 15 residues in the CDR3. Germline CDR1 reads MNHNY; CDR2 reads SVGAGI (reference sequence). This clone was counted between two and nine times. Source study methods: Amplification of reference gene primers was used by the study to estimate nucleated cell counts. Clones were sequenced by immunoSEQ multiplex PCR, and TCRdb holds only the in-frame ones, with some missing. V, J and clone size are those of that table, while D and trimming were read from the DNA. The sample has 250,000 to 350,000 clones; 84% are singletons.

The sequence derives from a human donor with COVID-19, enrolled during active disease. The donor label of this sample is uncertain. The specimen sequenced was peripheral blood. The chain joins TRBV6-6 to TRBJ1-4, with D tentatively TRBD1 (6 bases). CDR3 loop: CASSYLQGTNEKLFF. The CDR3 nucleotides read TGTGCCAGCAGTTACTTACAGGGAACTAATGAAAAACTGTTTTTT.